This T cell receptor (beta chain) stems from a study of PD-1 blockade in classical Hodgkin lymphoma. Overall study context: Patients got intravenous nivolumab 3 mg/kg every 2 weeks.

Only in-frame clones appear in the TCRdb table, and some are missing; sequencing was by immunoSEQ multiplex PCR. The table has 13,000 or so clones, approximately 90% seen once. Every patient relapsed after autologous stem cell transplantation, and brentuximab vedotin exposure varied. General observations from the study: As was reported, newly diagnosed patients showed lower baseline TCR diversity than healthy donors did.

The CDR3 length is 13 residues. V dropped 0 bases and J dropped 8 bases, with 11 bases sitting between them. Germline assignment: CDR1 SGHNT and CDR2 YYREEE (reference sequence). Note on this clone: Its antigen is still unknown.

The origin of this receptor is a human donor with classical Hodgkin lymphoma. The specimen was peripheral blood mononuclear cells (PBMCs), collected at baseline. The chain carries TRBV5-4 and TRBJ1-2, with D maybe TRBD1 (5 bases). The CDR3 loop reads CASSLVQPGGYTF. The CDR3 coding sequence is TGTGCCAGCAGCTTGGTCCAGCCAGGGGGCTACACCTTC.